The 22 T cell receptor beta chains below all came from one sample that was sequenced in a study of blood T cell repertoires in COVID-19 (TCRdb year 2020). Libraries came from the immunoSEQ multiplex PCR assay. The immuneACCESS repertoire file appears here via TCRdb, limited to in-frame rearrangements. These files lack a portion of the clones; in checked studies, under half of the deficit traces to unresolved V genes, and the cause of the others is not known. The sample table contains about 140,000 clones; only one count was recorded for 75% to 85% of them. The top ten clones comprise 3.5% to 5.5% of the sample. What was sequenced was peripheral blood. The receptor set was obtained from a woman of 80 years or more with active or convalescent COVID-19.

The chain couples TRBV10-3 to TRBJ2-3, with 13 bases fitting TRBD2. V was pared by 6 bases and J by 6 bases, with 9 bases of the junction left unmatched. The CDR3 is 16 residues long. Germline V lookup: CDR1 ENHRY, CDR2 SYGVKD. The CDR3 loop is CAISKLAGGPSDTQYF. The CDR3 DNA is TGTGCCATCAGCAAACTAGCGGGGGGGCCGTCGGATACGCAGTATTTT.

V and J are TRBV24-1 and TRBJ1-2, with D unclear. Trimming cost V 4 bases and J 8 bases, with 10 bases left between them. From germline, CDR1 is KGHDR and CDR2 SFDVKD. This CDR3 has 12 amino acids. Written as DNA, the CDR3 is TGTGCCACCAGTGACACGACTGTGGGCTACACCTTC. Protein sequence: CATSDTTVGYTF.

The chain combines TRBV4-3 with TRBJ2-7, with TRBD2 matching 14 bases. The CDR3 has 15 residues. After removal of 4 bases from V and 3 bases from J, the junction contained 2 bases not matched to a gene. Germline loops: CDR1 LGHNA, CDR2 YSLEER. CDR3 in DNA: TGCGCCAGCAGCCTTGGACTAGCGGGGGGCTACGAGCAGTACTTC. Its translation: CASSLGLAGGYEQYF.

This chain connects TRBV4-2 to TRBJ2-7; D might be TRBD1 (7 bases). The germline gives CDR1 LGHNA, CDR2 YNFKEQ. This CDR3 is built from 17 residues. Trimming removed 3 bases at V and 2 bases at J, with 20 bases between. The CDR3 region is CASSQMSGTRGAYEQYF. In DNA, the CDR3 is TGTGCCAGCAGCCAGATGTCCGGGACCAGGGGGGCCTACGAGCAGTACTTC.

The V gene is TRBV7-2, the J gene TRBJ2-7, with TRBD2 identical over 7 bases. The V and J ends lost 5 bases and 6 bases, in that order; junction bases with no gene match: 10. The CDR3 spans 14 residues. The V gene's germline CDR1 is SGHTA and CDR2 FQGNSA. The CDR3, as DNA: TGTGCCAGCAGCCCCAGTGGCGGGGGATCCGAGCAGTACTTC. It specifies CASSPSGGGSEQYF.

This clone was observed once. The chain is built from TRBV5-6 and TRBJ2-7; TRBD1 might be the D (5 bases). V lost 3 bases and J 5 bases, leaving 12 bases between the germline ends. CDR1 and CDR2 (germline): SGHDT, YYEEEE. This CDR3 is built from 13 residues. DNA for the CDR3: TGTGCCAGCAGCTGGACAAGGATGAACGAGCAGTACTTC. As protein: CASSWTRMNEQYF.

The genes are TRBV28 and TRBJ1-1; 9 positions match TRBD1. Germline V gene sequence: CDR1 MDHEN, CDR2 SYDVKM. V shed 4 bases, J shed 5 bases, and the junction held 5 bases outside the gene matches. The CDR3 runs to 14 residues. The CDR3 here is CASSSQGALTEAFF. The CDR3 coding sequence is TGTGCCAGCAGTTCACAGGGGGCGTTGACTGAAGCTTTCTTT.

V usage is TRBV7-9 and J usage is TRBJ2-1; TRBD2 agrees at 9 bases. J lost 5 bases, V lost 5 bases, and 13 bases had no gene match. The CDR3 contains 17 residues. The germline V gene has CDR1 SEHNR and CDR2 FQNEAQ (reference sequence). Here the CDR3 DNA reads TGTGCCAGCAGCCCAGCCGGGGGGCTAGCGGGGAACAATGAGCAGTTCTTC. Residues: CASSPAGGLAGNNEQFF.

The sample holds a few counts of this clone. The chain links TRBV5-1 to TRBJ1-4, with TRBD1 matching 8 bases. Germline CDR1 SGHRS, CDR2 YFSETQ. CDR3 size: 15 residues. V gave up 4 bases and J gave up 8 bases; unmatched junction bases: 10. In DNA, the CDR3 is TGCGCCAGCAGCATAAAGACAGGGGTCGGGGAAAAACTGTTTTTT. It specifies CASSIKTGVGEKLFF.

The gene calls are TRBV28 and TRBJ2-1; D might be TRBD2 (6 bases). From germline, CDR1 is MDHEN and CDR2 SYDVKM. The CDR3 has 15 amino acids. Between the trimmed V and J ends, which lost 5 bases and 2 bases, there was a span of 13 bases. This chain's CDR3 is CASSPMTGAYNEQFF. CDR3 DNA: TGTGCCAGCAGTCCGATGACGGGGGCCTACAATGAGCAGTTCTTC.

This chain connects TRBV29-1 to TRBJ1-1; maybe TRBD1 (6 bases). The CDR3 is 15 amino acids. The V gene's germline CDR1 is SQVTM and CDR2 ANQGSEA. The ends were cut back, 4 bases at V and 5 bases at J, with 20 bases in the middle. DNA for the CDR3: TGCAGCGTTGCTAACACAGGGCAAAGAGGGACTGAAGCTTTCTTT. It is translated as CSVANTGQRGTEAFF.

The chain has TRBV7-3 and TRBJ2-6, with 8 bases aligning to TRBD2. Germline V gene data show CDR1 as SGHTA and CDR2 as FQGTGA. This CDR3 has 15 residues. Unmatched junction bases numbered 2, after V lost 4 bases and J lost 3 bases. This CDR3 reads CASSSAGVGANVLTF. As DNA, the CDR3 is TGTGCCAGCAGCTCAGCGGGGGTTGGGGCCAACGTCCTGACTTTC.

This sequence joins TRBV6-5 and TRBJ2-1, with 7 bases lining up with TRBD1. The J segment lost 2 bases and the V segment lost 6 bases, leaving 4 bases of the junction unmatched. The CDR3 has 14 amino acids. CDR1 is MNHEY, CDR2 SVGAGI, per germline. The CDR3 region has the DNA TGTGCCAGCAGACGGGACAGAGCCTACAATGAGCAGTTCTTC. Its translation is CASRRDRAYNEQFF.

This sequence joins TRBV7-2 and TRBJ1-5; 7 bases are shared with TRBD1. The CDR3 has 16 residues. CDR1 is SGHTA and CDR2 is FQGNSA in the germline V gene. The V gene end was trimmed by 6 bases and the J gene end by 1 base; junction bases not matched to a gene: 9. The CDR3 sequence: CASRLTGSQSNQPQHF. CDR3 nucleotides: TGTGCCAGCAGGTTGACAGGGTCACAAAGCAATCAGCCCCAGCATTTT.

The chain uses TRBV28 and TRBJ2-1; a possible D gene is TRBD1 (5 bases). The CDR3 covers 15 residues. V lost 5 bases to trimming and J lost 2 bases, with 13 bases between them. Per germline, CDR1 MDHEN and CDR2 SYDVKM. CDR3 amino acids: CASSAPDKTYNEQFF. DNA for the CDR3: TGTGCCAGCAGTGCTCCGGACAAGACCTACAATGAGCAGTTCTTC.

The rearrangement links TRBV20-1 to TRBJ1-2, with D perhaps TRBD1 (5 bases). Trimming pared 3 bases from V and 10 bases from J, leaving 21 bases between. CDR3 length: 14 amino acids. Germline-derived CDR1 and CDR2 are DFQATT and SNEGSKA (reference sequence). The CDR3 loop is CSASPTGGVAAYTF. The CDR3 DNA follows: TGCAGTGCTAGTCCCACGGGGGGTGTGGCAGCCTACACCTTC.

The V gene is TRBV30, the J gene TRBJ1-2; unclear D gene. With 1 base removed from V and 1 base from J, the gap between germline ends came to 7 bases. The CDR3 covers 13 residues. The germline gives CDR1 GTSNPN, CDR2 SVGIG (reference sequence). CDR3 bases: TGTGCCTGGAGTGCCGCGGGTAACTATGGCTACACCTTC. This encodes CAWSAAGNYGYTF.

This clone has just one count. J is TRBJ2-5 and V is TRBV7-2; a weak D match, TRBD2 (6 bases). The germline CDR1 and CDR2 sequences are SGHTA and FQGNSA. V lost 5 bases and J 5 bases, leaving 18 bases between the germline ends. The CDR3 covers 15 residues. The CDR3, as DNA: TGTGCCAGCAGCCCTAGGTGGGGCGGAGGGGAGACCCAGTACTTC. It encodes CASSPRWGGGETQYF.

The chain uses TRBV9 and TRBJ1-6; TRBD1 matches at 8 bases. Trimming took 7 bases from V and 7 from J; bases not matched to a gene: 13. Germline V gene data show CDR1 as SGDLS and CDR2 as YYNGEE. This CDR3 is built from 16 residues. CDR3 region: CASGGVMTGANSPLHF. CDR3 sequence (DNA): TGTGCCAGCGGTGGGGTGATGACAGGGGCAAATTCACCCCTCCACTTT.

The chain combines TRBV2 with TRBJ2-1, with TRBD1 as a possible D gene (6 bases). Germline V CDR1 and CDR2: SNHLY, FYNNEI. V lost 6 bases and J lost 0, with 12 bases in between. The CDR3 length is 15 residues. CDR3: CASRILGGSYNEQFF. The CDR3 DNA reads TGTGCCAGCAGGATACTAGGGGGCTCCTACAATGAGCAGTTCTTC.

A few counts support this clone. The CDR3: CASTKTEVSTEAFF. The DNA of the CDR3 is TGTGCCAGTACTAAAACAGAAGTGAGTACTGAAGCTTTCTTT. V usage is TRBV19 and J usage is TRBJ1-1; no clear D. This CDR3 contains 14 residues. Germline V gene data show CDR1 as LNHDA and CDR2 as SQIVND (reference sequence). Deletions cut 7 bases from V and 5 bases from J, with 17 bases between.

This chain joins TRBV7-2 and TRBJ2-2; 12 nucleotides agree with TRBD2. Germline-derived CDR1 and CDR2 are SGHTA and FQGNSA. V was pared by 7 bases and J by 5 bases, with 14 bases of the junction left unmatched. The CDR3 totals 18 residues. CDR3 protein: CASTPALAGGSWTGELFF. For the CDR3, the DNA is TGTGCCAGCACCCCTGCCCTAGCGGGGGGGTCGTGGACCGGGGAGCTGTTTTTT.